The rows below give T cell receptor beta chains drawn from one sample of a study of blood T cell repertoires in COVID-19. Sequencing was performed with immunoSEQ multiplex PCR; in TCRdb, only in-frame clones are kept and a portion is missing. Of nearly 65,000 clones detected, around 80% appear once; the ten largest clones hold about 12%. Sequencing was done on a sample of peripheral blood. Receptors were obtained from a human donor in a cohort sampled during active COVID-19. CDR3s include the opening cysteine and the closing phenylalanine or tryptophan. Fields, in order: V gene, clone size, D gene, J gene, CDR3 DNA, CDR3 protein. The D gene is left open where the match is weak. The size field is filled for only some rows; it gives once, few, many or a size class.

>TRBV30|NA|TRBD2|TRBJ2-5
TGTGCCTGGAGTGCACGACTAGCGGGCGCTGTTCAAGAGACCCAGTACTTC
CAWSARLAGAVQETQYF
>TRBV19|NA|TRBD1|TRBJ1-5
TGTGCCAGTACCGGACAGGGAAATCAGCCCCAGCATTTT
CASTGQGNQPQHF
>TRBV29-1|NA|NA|TRBJ1-1
TGCAGCGTTGACCCCTCCTCGGGGGGTTTCACTGAAGCTTTCTTT
CSVDPSSGGFTEAFF
>TRBV3-1/TRBV3-2|few|TRBD1|TRBJ2-6
TGTGCCAGCAGCCAACCCGGGACAGGGAGCTCTGGGGCCAACGTCCTGACTTTC
CASSQPGTGSSGANVLTF
>TRBV14|medium-sized|NA|TRBJ1-1
TGTGCCAGCAGCCAAATGGGGGCCCTGGGCACTGAAGCTTTCTTT
CASSQMGALGTEAFF
>TRBV6-6|medium-sized|TRBD2|TRBJ2-1
TGTGCCAGCAGTTACGCCGTTAGGCCGGGAGGCGATGAGCAGTTCTTC
CASSYAVRPGGDEQFF
>TRBV2|NA|NA|TRBJ2-7
TGTGCCAGTATACAGGGTTCGGCCTACGAGCAGTACTTC
CASIQGSAYEQYF
>TRBV28|NA|NA|TRBJ2-7
TGTGCCAGCAGTTTAGGAGTCGGAGCCTACGAGCAGTACTTC
CASSLGVGAYEQYF
>TRBV6-6|NA|TRBD1|TRBJ1-2
TGTGCCAGCAGTACAGGGGGAGGCCCATATGGCTACACCTTC
CASSTGGGPYGYTF
>TRBV6-6|NA|TRBD1|TRBJ2-3
TGTGCCAGCAGAGACACAGGGGCGCCCCCCACAGATACGCAGTATTTT
CASRDTGAPPTDTQYF
>TRBV2|few|NA|TRBJ1-2
TGTGCCAGCAGGCATCCGGACAATAACTATGGCTACACCTTC
CASRHPDNNYGYTF
>TRBV6-1|few|NA|TRBJ2-7
TGTGCCAGCAGTGAAACGAGGGTTTGGTCCTACGAGCAGTACTTC
CASSETRVWSYEQYF
>TRBV19|NA|TRBD2|TRBJ2-7
TGTGCCAGTAGTATAGGTAGCGGGACGGCCTACGAGCAGTACTTC
CASSIGSGTAYEQYF
>TRBV21-1|NA|NA|TRBJ1-2
TGTGCCAGCAGCAAAGAGGGTAAGGGGGGCTACACCTTC
CASSKEGKGGYTF
>TRBV14|medium-sized|NA|TRBJ2-7
TGTGCCAGCGGGGAGACCTCCTACGAGCAGTACTTC
CASGETSYEQYF
>TRBV6-5|few|TRBD1|TRBJ1-1
TGTGCCAGCAGTTCCGGGACAGCCACTGAAGCTTTCTTT
CASSSGTATEAFF
>TRBV18|NA|NA|TRBJ1-2
TGTGCCAGCTCACCAAACACCATCTTTACCTATGGCTACACCTTC
CASSPNTIFTYGYTF
>TRBV9|NA|NA|TRBJ2-1
TGTGCCAGCAGCGAGTCCCCAGCCTACAATGAGCAGTTCTTC
CASSESPAYNEQFF
>TRBV7-6|NA|NA|TRBJ2-5
TGTGCCAGCAGCGCCCTAGGGGCCGGTCAAGAGACCCAGTACTTC
CASSALGAGQETQYF
>TRBV28|NA|TRBD1|TRBJ2-7
TGTGCCAGCAGAGGAGTAGACAGGGGGCCCGAGCAGTACTTC
CASRGVDRGPEQYF
>TRBV19|NA|TRBD1|TRBJ2-1
TGTGCCAGCCTAGACAGGGGAGAAAACAGCCATGAGCAGTTCTTC
CASLDRGENSHEQFF
>TRBV6-2/TRBV6-3|NA|NA|TRBJ1-1
TGTGCCAGCACCCCGGGGGGGGAAGCTTTCTTT
CASTPGGEAFF
>TRBV9|NA|NA|TRBJ2-1
TGTGCCAGCAGCCGGACTTCCTCCTACAATGAGCAGTTCTTC
CASSRTSSYNEQFF
>TRBV7-8|NA|NA|TRBJ1-1
TGTGCCAGCAGCTTAGAACAGGGCTCGATGAACACTGAAGCTTTCTTT
CASSLEQGSMNTEAFF
>TRBV3-1/TRBV3-2|NA|NA|TRBJ2-1
TGTGCCAGCAGCCAGATCCCGGGGGGCCGGTCCTACAATGAGCAGTTCTTC
CASSQIPGGRSYNEQFF
>TRBV12-3/TRBV12-4|NA|NA|TRBJ1-3
TGTGCCAGCAGTTTCAGTGGAAACACCATATATTTT
CASSFSGNTIYF
>TRBV6-5|NA|NA|TRBJ1-5
TGTGCCAGCAGTTACGCAGGGAGGGGTGATCAGCCCCAGCATTTT
CASSYAGRGDQPQHF